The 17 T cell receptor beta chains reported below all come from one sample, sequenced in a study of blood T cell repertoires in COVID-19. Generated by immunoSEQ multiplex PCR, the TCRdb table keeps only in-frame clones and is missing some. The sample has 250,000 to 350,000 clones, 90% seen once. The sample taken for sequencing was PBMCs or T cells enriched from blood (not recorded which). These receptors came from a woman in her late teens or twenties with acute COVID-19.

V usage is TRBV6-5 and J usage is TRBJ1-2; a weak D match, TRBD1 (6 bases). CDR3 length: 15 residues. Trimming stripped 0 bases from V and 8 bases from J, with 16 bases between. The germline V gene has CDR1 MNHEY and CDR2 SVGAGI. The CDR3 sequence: CASSYSRGSLRGYTF. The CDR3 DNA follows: TGTGCCAGCAGTTACTCGAGGGGGAGCCTGCGCGGCTACACCTTC.

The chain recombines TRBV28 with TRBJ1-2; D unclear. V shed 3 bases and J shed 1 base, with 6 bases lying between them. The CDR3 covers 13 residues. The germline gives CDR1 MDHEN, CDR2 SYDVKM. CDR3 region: CASSLQNNYGYTF. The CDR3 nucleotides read TGTGCCAGCAGTTTGCAGAATAACTATGGCTACACCTTC.

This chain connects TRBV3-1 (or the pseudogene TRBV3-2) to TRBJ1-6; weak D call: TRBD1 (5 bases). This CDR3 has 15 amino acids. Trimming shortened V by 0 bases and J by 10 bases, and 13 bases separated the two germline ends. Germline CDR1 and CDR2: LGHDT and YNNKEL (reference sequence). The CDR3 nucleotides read TGTGCCAGCAGCCAAGATGGCCAGGGCTGGTCACCCCTCCACTTT. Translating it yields CASSQDGQGWSPLHF.

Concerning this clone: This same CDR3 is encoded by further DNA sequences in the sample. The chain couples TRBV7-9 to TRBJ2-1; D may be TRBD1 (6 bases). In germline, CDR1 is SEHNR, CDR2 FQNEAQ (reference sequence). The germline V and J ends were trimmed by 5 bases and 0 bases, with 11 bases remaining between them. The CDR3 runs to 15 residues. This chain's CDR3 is CASSPRGSSYNEQFF. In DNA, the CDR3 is TGTGCCAGCAGCCCTAGGGGGAGCTCCTACAATGAGCAGTTCTTC.

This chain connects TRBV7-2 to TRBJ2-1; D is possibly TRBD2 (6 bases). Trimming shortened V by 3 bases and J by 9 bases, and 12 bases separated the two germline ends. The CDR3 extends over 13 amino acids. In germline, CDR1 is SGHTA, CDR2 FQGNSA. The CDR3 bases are TGTGCCAGCAGCTTGGAGACTAGAGGTGAGCAGTTCTTC. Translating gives CASSLETRGEQFF.

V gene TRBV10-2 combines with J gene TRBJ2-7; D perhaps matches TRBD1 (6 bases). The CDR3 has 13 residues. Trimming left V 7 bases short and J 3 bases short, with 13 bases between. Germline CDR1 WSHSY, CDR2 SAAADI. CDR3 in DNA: TGCGCCAGCATATCAGGGGCCAACTACGAGCAGTACTTC. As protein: CASISGANYEQYF.

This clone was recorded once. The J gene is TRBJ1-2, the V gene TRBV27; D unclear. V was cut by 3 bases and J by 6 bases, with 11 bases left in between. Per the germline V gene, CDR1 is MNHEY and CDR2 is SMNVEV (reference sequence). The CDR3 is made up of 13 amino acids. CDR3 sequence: CASSFLEGNGYTF. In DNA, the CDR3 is TGTGCCAGCAGTTTTCTTGAGGGTAATGGCTACACCTTC.

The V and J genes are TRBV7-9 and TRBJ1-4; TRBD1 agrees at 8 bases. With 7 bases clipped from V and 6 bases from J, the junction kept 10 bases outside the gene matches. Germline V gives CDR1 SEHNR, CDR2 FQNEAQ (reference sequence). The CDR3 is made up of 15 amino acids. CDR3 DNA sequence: TGTGCCAGCATCCCGGGGACAGGCCCTGATGAAAAACTGTTTTTT. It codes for CASIPGTGPDEKLFF. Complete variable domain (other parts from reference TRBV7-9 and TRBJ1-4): DTGVSQNPRHKITKRGQNVTFRCDPISEHNRLYWYRQTLGQGPEFLTYFQNEAQLEKSRLLSDRFSAERPKGSFSTLEIQRTEQGDSAMYLCASIPGTGPDEKLFFGSGTQLSVL.

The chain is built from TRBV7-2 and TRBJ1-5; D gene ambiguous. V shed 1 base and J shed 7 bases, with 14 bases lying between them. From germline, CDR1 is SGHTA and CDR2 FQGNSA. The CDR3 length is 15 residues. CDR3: CASSLGAGGYQPQHF. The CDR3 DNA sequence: TGTGCCAGCAGCTTAGGGGCGGGAGGTTACCAGCCCCAGCATTTT. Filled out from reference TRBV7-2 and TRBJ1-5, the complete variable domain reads GAGVSQSPSNKVTEKGKDVELRCDPISGHTALYWYRQSLGQGLEFLIYFQGNSAPDKSGLPSDRFSAERTGGSVSTLTIQRTQQEDSAVYLCASSLGAGGYQPQHFGDGTRLSIL.

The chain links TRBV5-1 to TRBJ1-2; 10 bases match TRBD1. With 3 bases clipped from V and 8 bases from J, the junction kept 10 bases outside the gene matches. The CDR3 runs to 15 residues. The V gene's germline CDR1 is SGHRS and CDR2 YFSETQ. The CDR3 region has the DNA TGCGCCAGCAGCTCGCCGGACAGGGGGGGGTACGGCTACACCTTC. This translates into CASSSPDRGGYGYTF.

The CDR3 is CASSLVLLAGAFSSYNEQFF. DNA of the CDR3: TGTGCCAGCAGCTTAGTTCTGCTAGCGGGGGCATTCAGCTCCTACAATGAGCAGTTCTTC. The chain employs TRBV7-8 and TRBJ2-1; TRBD2 matches 10 bases. CDR3 length: 20 residues. Germline lookup yields CDR1 SGHVS and CDR2 FQNEAQ. Trimming cost V 1 base and J 0 bases; bases outside gene matches: 12.

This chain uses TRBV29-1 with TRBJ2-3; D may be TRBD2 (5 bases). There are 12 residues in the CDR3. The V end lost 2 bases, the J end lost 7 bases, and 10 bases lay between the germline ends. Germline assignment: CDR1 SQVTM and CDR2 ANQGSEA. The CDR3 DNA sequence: TGCAGCGTTGAAACGGGGTCTAATACGCAGTATTTT. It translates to CSVETGSNTQYF.

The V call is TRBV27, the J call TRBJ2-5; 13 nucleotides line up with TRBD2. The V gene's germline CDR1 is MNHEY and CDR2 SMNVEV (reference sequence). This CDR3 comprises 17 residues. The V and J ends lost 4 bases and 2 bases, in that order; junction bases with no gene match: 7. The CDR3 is CASSSGLAGRLQETQYF. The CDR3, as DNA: TGTGCCAGCAGTTCGGGACTAGCGGGAAGACTGCAAGAGACCCAGTACTTC.

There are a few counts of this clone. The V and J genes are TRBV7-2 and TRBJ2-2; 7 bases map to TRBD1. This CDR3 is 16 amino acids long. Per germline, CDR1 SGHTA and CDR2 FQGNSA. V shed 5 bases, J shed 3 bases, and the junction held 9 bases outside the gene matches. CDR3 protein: CASSPRGQRHTGELFF. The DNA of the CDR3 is TGTGCCAGCAGCCCGAGGGGACAGCGGCACACCGGGGAGCTGTTTTTT.

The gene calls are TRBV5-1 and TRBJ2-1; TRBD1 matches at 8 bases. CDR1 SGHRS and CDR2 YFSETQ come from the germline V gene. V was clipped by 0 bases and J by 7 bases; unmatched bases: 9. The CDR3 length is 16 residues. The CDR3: CASSLAQGAALNEQFF. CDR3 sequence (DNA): TGCGCCAGCAGCTTGGCTCAGGGGGCCGCACTGAATGAGCAGTTCTTC.

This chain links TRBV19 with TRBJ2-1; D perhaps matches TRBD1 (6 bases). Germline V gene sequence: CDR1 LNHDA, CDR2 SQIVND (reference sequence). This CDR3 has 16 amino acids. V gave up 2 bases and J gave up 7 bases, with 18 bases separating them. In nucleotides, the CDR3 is TGTGCCAGTAGTATATCAGGGGCGCAGATCAGGAATGAGCAGTTCTTC. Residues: CASSISGAQIRNEQFF.

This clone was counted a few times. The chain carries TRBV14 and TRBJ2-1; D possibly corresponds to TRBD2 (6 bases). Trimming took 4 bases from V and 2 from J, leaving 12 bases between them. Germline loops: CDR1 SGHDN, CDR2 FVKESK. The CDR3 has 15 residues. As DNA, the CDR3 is TGTGCCAGCAGCCGAGCGTGGGGGGCCTACAATGAGCAGTTCTTC. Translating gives CASSRAWGAYNEQFF. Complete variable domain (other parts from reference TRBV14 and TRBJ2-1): EAGVTQFPSHSVIEKGQTVTLRCDPISGHDNLYWYRRVMGKEIKFLLHFVKESKQDESGMPNNRFLAERTGGTYSTLKVQPAELEDSGVYFCASSRAWGAYNEQFFGPGTRLTVL.